Here is one T cell receptor beta chain with its context. This entry is derived from a study of blood T cell repertoires in COVID-19. Germline loops: CDR1 SGHAT, CDR2 FQNNGV. CDR3 size: 14 residues. Trimming took off 2 bases at V and 3 bases at J, with 11 bases between the two ends. Clones were sequenced by immunoSEQ multiplex PCR, and TCRdb holds only the in-frame ones, with some missing. The profile covers some 270,000 clones, with 80% to 90% appearing a single time and roughly 9.6% taken by the ten largest. The clonotype comes from a woman in her 70s with acute or convalescent COVID-19. The chain recombines TRBV11-2 with TRBJ2-7; tentatively, D is TRBD2 (6 bases). What was sequenced was peripheral blood. The chain's CDR3 is CASSLSGGYYEQYF. The CDR3 coding sequence is TGTGCCAGCAGCTTATCCGGGGGATACTACGAGCAGTACTTC.